One and the same sample provided the 9 T cell receptor beta chains below, sequenced in a study of T cells in Graves' hyperthyroidism and ophthalmopathy (dated by TCRdb to between 2017 and 2020). The library was obtained by multiplex PCR. The instrument was an Illumina HiSeq 2000. The TCR beta CDR3 regions were amplified from the RNA transcripts. A first-round RT-PCR of the TCR CDR3 used the HTBI primer set with the Qiagen OneStep RT-PCR kit. In TCRdb, the public reads were trimmed at Q25 with fastp and aligned with MiXCR, with productive beta chains retained. CDR3 protein duplicates are merged, each entry listing the most common genes and DNA. Present in this sample are nearly 750,000 distinct CDR3 sequences, 30% to 40% of which were seen just once. Less than 40% of the sample is held by the ten biggest clonotypes. Sequencing was performed on blood. These receptor sequences come from a woman aged 40-49 years with Graves' hyperthyroidism.

In this sample, this clonotype turned up a few times. The gene calls are TRBV6-1 and TRBJ1-6; no definite D call. The CDR3 totals 14 residues. V was trimmed by 5 bases and J by 5 bases, leaving 10 bases between them. The germline V gene encodes CDR1 MNHNS and CDR2 SASEGT. This CDR3 reads CASSRQVDNSPLHF. DNA for the CDR3: TGTGCCAGCAGTAGGCAGGTCGATAATTCACCCCTCCACTTT.

With regard to this clonotype: The CDR3 end shows no conserved phenylalanine or tryptophan, and so a read error is likely. This chain joins TRBV29-1 and TRBJ2-5; D is ambiguous. The CDR3 length is 13 residues. Germline V CDR1 and CDR2: SQVTM, ANQGSEA. The CDR3 DNA is TGCAGCGTCCCAAGTAGGGATCAAGAGATCCAGTACCTC. It specifies CSVPSRDQEIQYL.

This clonotype was detected a few times. At one boundary the junction diverges from the germline segment, which might be a read error. The chain employs TRBV5-4 and TRBJ2-7; TRBD2 agrees at 12 bases. Germline CDR1 and CDR2: SGHNT and YYREEE (reference sequence). This CDR3 contains 17 residues. CDR3 sequence reads: CASSPGLAGEYSYEQYF. Here the CDR3 DNA reads TGCGCCAGCAGCCCGGGACTAGCGGGCGAATACTCCTACGAGCAGTACTTC. Full variable domain (missing parts from reference TRBV5-4 and TRBJ2-7): ETGVTQSPTHLIKTRGQQVTLRCSSQSGHNTVSWYQQALGQGPQFIFQYYREEENGRGNFPPRFSGLQFPNYSSELNVNALELDDSALYLCASSPGLAGEYSYEQYFGPGTRLTVT.

This clonotype has just a few counts. The chain joins TRBV7-9 to TRBJ1-1; D not certain. Looked up from germline, CDR1 is SEHNR and CDR2 is FQNEAQ (reference sequence). The CDR3 length is 12 residues. V was shortened by 7 bases and J by 3 bases, with 9 bases between the two germline ends. Written as DNA, the CDR3 is TGTGCCAGCACGGGCCACGACACTGAAGCTTTCTTT. It yields the protein CASTGHDTEAFF. Supplemented by reference TRBV7-9 and TRBJ1-1, the full variable domain reads DTGVSQNPRHKITKRGQNVTFRCDPISEHNRLYWYRQTLGQGPEFLTYFQNEAQLEKSRLLSDRFSAERPKGSFSTLEIQRTEQGDSAMYLCASTGHDTEAFFGQGTRLTVV.

This clonotype came up many times. This chain links TRBV2 with TRBJ1-5; D is possibly TRBD1 (6 bases). V lost 1 base and J lost 1, with 14 bases in between. The V gene's germline CDR1 is SNHLY and CDR2 FYNNEI. The CDR3 spans 17 residues. CDR3 DNA: TGTGCCAGCAGTGAAGGAAGGGGGGACTCCAGCAATCAGCCCCAGCATTTT. This sequence encodes CASSEGRGDSSNQPQHF.

The chain employs TRBV10-1 and TRBJ2-3; no definite D call. V lost 0 bases to trimming and J lost 2 bases, with 6 bases between them. CDR1 and CDR2 from the germline V gene are WNHNN and SYGVQD (reference sequence). The CDR3 totals 14 residues. The CDR3 sequence: CASSESRSTDTQYF. The CDR3 region has the DNA TGCGCCAGCAGTGAGTCGAGATCCACAGATACGCAGTATTTT.

This clonotype was detected once. The CDR3 DNA follows: TGTGCCAGCAGTCATCCTATATACACTGAAGCTTTCTTT. It yields the protein CASSHPIYTEAFF. The chain combines TRBV5-5 with TRBJ1-1, with D unresolved. V was clipped by 5 bases and J by 3 bases, with 11 bases between them. CDR1 and CDR2 from the germline V gene are SGHKS and YYEKEE (reference sequence). This CDR3 is 13 amino acids long.

This clonotype occurred many times. The V call is TRBV7-2, the J call TRBJ2-5, with D perhaps given as TRBD1 or TRBD2 (5 bases each). The V end lost 5 bases, the J end lost 5 bases, and 12 bases lay between the germline ends. CDR3 size: 13 residues. Germline V CDR1 and CDR2: SGHTA, FQGNSA. In DNA, the CDR3 is TGTGCCAGCAGCCTTGTCAGGGAGGAGACCCAGTACTTC. It translates to CASSLVREETQYF.

This chain uses TRBV7-6 with TRBJ1-2; 7 positions agree with TRBD1. V dropped 3 bases and J dropped 3; count of bases not matched to a gene: 7. The CDR3 runs to 15 residues. Germline values: CDR1 SGHVS, CDR2 FNYEAQ. The CDR3 is CASSFGAGGDYGYTF. The CDR3 bases are TGTGCCAGCAGCTTTGGGGCAGGGGGGGACTATGGCTACACCTTC.